This T cell receptor beta chain was captured in a study of blood T cells in healthy people across ages. There are a few counts of this clonotype. With a J-beta primer mix and a sample-barcoded 5' primer, a second PCR ran about 7 to 11 cycles. Each CDR3 protein is one row after TCRdb ran MiXCR on the 5' RACE reads. Among 1.5 million to 2 million distinct CDR3 sequences listed, about 50% were seen once. Germline V lookup: CDR1 MNHEY, CDR2 SMNVEV (reference sequence). This CDR3 is built from 13 residues. V lost 9 bases and J lost 6, with 18 bases in between. This clonotype originated in a woman aged 40 to 50 in good health. J is TRBJ2-7 and V is TRBV27; D perhaps matches TRBD1 (7 bases). Material: blood. The CDR3: CASQGGSLGEQYF. CDR3 nucleotides: TGTGCCAGTCAGGGGGGTTCCCTTGGCGAGCAGTACTTC.